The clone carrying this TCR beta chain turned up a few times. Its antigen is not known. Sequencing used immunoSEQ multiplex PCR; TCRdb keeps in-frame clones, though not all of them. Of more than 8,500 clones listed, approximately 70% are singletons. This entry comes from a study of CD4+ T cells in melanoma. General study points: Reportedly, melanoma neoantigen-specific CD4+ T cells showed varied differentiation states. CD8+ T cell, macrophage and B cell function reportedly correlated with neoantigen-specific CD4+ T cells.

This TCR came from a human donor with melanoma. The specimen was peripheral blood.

CDR3 residues: CASSVDSTDTQYF. In DNA form, the CDR3 reads TGTGCCAGCAGCGTAGATAGCACAGATACGCAGTATTTT. J is TRBJ2-3 and V is TRBV9; unclear D gene. The CDR3 runs 13 residues. CDR1 and CDR2 (germline): SGDLS, YYNGEE. Trimming shortened V by 0 bases and J by 0 bases, and 2 bases separated the two germline ends. The full variable domain, with the rest looked up from reference TRBV9 and TRBJ2-3, is DSGVTQTPKHLITATGQRVTLRCSPRSGDLSVYWYQQSLDQGLQFLIQYYNGEERAKGNILERFSAQQFPDLHSELNLSSLELGDSALYFCASSVDSTDTQYFGPGTRLTVL.